This T cell receptor beta chain originates from a study of Graves' ophthalmopathy and Graves' hyperthyroidism. This clonotype was detected ten times or more. Germline V gene sequence: CDR1 DFQATT, CDR2 SNEGSKA (reference sequence). The CDR3 consists of 14 residues. Trimming stripped 2 bases from V and 4 bases from J, with 14 bases between. RNA transcripts were the template, and TCR beta CDR3 regions were amplified from them. The library came from an HTBI-primed first-round RT-PCR and a second-round multiplex PCR. TCRdb processed the multiplex PCR reads anew with MiXCR; each CDR3 protein has one entry. The table lists almost 400,000 distinct CDR3 sequences, 15% to 20% of them singletons, with 1.6% in the top ten.

V usage is TRBV20-1 and J usage is TRBJ1-2; D is possibly TRBD1 (6 bases). The source of this sequence is a woman aged 18-29 years with Graves' ophthalmopathy. The material sequenced was peripheral blood. CDR3 sequence: CSARSRDTAYGYTF. The CDR3 coding sequence is TGCAGTGCTAGATCCCGGGACACGGCCTATGGCTACACCTTC.